This TCR beta chain was sequenced for a study of regulatory T cells in long-lasting Graves disease. General study findings and limits: Whereas new patients shared some 970 public clonotypes, persistent patients shared more, at about 2,500.

CDR1 is MNHNS and CDR2 is SASEGT in the germline V gene. The CDR3 is 15 residues long. V lost 6 bases, J lost 5 bases, and 8 bases stayed unmatched. To note about this clonotype: Its antigen is currently unknown.

Relying on iRepertoire HTBI primers and Arm-PCR of CDR3 regions, the team built TCR beta libraries. TCRdb re-analysed the multiplex PCR reads in MiXCR, keeping a single row per CDR3 protein. The sample records over 450,000 distinct CDR3 sequences, about a fifth being singletons. Time point described: persistent/refractory GD, antithyroid drugs over 5 years with positive TRAb. PBMCs provided the RNA from which the TCR library was made. The TCR comes from a female donor with Graves disease. The chain is built from TRBV6-1 and TRBJ2-2; 8 nucleotides match TRBD1. The sample was peripheral blood mononuclear cells (PBMCs), taken when the disease was refractory, from a patient treated with antithyroid drugs. For the CDR3, the DNA is TGTGCCAGCAGAAGCGGACAGGGTGGAACCGGGGAGCTGTTTTTT. Translating it yields CASRSGQGGTGELFF.